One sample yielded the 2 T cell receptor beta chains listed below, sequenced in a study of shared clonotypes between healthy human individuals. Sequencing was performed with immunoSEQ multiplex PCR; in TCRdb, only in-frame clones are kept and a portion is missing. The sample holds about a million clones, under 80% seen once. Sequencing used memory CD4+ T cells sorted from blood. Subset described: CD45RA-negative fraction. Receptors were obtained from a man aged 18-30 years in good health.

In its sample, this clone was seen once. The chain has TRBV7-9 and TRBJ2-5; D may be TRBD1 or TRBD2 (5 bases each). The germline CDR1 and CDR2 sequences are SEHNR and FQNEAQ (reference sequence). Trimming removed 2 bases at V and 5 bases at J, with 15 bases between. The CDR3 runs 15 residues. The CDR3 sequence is CASSLLDSEGETQYF. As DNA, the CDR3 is TGTGCCAGCAGCTTACTGGACTCAGAGGGGGAGACCCAGTACTTC. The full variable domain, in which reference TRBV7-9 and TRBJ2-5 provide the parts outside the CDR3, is DTGVSQNPRHKITKRGQNVTFRCDPISEHNRLYWYRQTLGQGPEFLTYFQNEAQLEKSRLLSDRFSAERPKGSFSTLEIQRTEQGDSAMYLCASSLLDSEGETQYFGPGTRLLVL.

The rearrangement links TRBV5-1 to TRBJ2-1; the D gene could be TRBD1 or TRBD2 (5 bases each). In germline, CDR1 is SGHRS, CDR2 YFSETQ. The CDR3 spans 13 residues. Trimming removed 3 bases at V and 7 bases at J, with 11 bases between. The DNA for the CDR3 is TGCGCCAGCAGCTCGATAGGGGAGAATGAGCAGTTCTTC. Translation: CASSSIGENEQFF.